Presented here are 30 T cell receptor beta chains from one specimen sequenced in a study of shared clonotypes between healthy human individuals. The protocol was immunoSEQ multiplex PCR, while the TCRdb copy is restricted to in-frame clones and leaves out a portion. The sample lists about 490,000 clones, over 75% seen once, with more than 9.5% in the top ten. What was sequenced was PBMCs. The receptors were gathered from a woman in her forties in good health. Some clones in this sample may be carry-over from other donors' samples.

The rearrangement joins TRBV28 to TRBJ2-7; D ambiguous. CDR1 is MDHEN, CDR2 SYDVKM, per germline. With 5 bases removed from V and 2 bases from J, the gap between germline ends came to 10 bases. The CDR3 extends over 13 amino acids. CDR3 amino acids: CASSNPFPYEQYF. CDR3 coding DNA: TGTGCCAGCAGTAACCCCTTCCCCTACGAGCAGTACTTC.

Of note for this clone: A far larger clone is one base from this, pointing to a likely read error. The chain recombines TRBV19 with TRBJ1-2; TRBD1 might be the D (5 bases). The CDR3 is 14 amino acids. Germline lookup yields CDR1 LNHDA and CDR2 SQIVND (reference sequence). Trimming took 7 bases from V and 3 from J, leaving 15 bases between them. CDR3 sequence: CASNISGVDYGYTF. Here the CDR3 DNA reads TGTGCCAGTAATATCTCGGGGGTCGACTATGGCTACACCTTC.

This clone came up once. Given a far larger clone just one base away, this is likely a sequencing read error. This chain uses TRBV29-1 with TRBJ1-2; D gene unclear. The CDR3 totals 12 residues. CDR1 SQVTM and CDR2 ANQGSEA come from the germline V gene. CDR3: CSVEDHNYSYTF. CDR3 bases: TGCAGCGTTGAAGACCATAACTATAGCTACACCTTC.

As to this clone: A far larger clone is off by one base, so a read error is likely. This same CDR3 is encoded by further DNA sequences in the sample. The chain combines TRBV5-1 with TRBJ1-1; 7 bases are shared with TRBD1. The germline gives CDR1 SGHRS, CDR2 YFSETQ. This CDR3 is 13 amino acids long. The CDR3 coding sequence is TGCGCCAGCAGCGTACAGGGGAACGCTGAAGCTTTCTTC. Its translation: CASSVQGNAEAFF.

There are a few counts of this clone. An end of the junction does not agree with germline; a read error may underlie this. The CDR3 here is CASSPLGRKETQYF. The CDR3 DNA is TGTGCTAGCAGCCCCCTGGGACGGAAAGAGACCCAGTACTTC. The chain combines TRBV7-7 with TRBJ2-5; D may be TRBD1 or TRBD2 (5 bases each). The CDR3 has 14 residues. Germline values: CDR1 SSHAT, CDR2 FNYEAQ (reference sequence).

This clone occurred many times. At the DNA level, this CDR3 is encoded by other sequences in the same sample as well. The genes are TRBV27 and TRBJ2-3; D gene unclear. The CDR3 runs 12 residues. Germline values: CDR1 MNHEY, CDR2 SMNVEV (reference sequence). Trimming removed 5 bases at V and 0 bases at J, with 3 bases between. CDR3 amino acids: CASSPSTDTQYF. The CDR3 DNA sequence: TGTGCCAGCAGTCCTAGCACAGATACGCAGTATTTT.

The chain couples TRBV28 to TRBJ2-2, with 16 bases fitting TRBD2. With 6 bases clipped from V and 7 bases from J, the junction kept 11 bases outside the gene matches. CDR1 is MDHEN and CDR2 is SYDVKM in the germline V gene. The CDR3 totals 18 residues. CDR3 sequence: CASSSGTSGRAGVGELFF. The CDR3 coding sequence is TGTGCCAGCAGCTCCGGGACTAGCGGGAGGGCCGGGGTCGGGGAGCTGTTTTTT.

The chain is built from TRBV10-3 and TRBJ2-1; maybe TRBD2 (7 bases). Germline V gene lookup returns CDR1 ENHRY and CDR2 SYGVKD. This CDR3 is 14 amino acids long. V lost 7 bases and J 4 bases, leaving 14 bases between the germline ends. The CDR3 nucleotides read TGTGCCATCATGAAGGGGGGGCTTTACAATGAGCAGTTCTTC. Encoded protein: CAIMKGGLYNEQFF.

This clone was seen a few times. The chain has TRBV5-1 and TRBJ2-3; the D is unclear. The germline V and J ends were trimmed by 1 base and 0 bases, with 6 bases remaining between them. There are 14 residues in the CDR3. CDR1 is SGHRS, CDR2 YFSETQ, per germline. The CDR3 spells CASSLLSSTDTQYF. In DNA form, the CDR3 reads TGCGCCAGCAGCTTGTTATCGAGCACAGATACGCAGTATTTT.

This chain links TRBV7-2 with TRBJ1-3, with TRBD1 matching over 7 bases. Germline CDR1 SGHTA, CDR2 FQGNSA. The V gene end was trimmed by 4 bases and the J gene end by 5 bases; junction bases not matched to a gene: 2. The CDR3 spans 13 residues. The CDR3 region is CASSWDSRNTIYF. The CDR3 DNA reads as TGTGCCAGCAGCTGGGACAGTAGAAACACCATATATTTT.

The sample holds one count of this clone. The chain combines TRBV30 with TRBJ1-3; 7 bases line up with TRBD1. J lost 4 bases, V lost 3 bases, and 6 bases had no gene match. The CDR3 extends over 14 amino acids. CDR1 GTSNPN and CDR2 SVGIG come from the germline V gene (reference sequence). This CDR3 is CAWRVTGQGNTIYF. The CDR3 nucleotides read TGTGCCTGGAGGGTGACAGGGCAAGGAAACACCATATATTTT.

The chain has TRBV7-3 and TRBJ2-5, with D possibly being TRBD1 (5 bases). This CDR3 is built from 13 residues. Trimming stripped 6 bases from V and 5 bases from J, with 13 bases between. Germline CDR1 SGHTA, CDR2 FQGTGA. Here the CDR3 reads CASSKGFGETQYF. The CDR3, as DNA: TGTGCCAGCAGTAAGGGGTTCGGGGAGACCCAGTACTTC.

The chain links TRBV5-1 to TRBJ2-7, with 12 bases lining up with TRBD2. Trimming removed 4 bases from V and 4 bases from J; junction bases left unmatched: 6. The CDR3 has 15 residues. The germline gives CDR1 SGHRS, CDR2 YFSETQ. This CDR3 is CASSEAGLAGYEQYF. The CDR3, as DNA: TGCGCCAGCAGCGAGGCAGGACTAGCGGGATACGAGCAGTACTTC.

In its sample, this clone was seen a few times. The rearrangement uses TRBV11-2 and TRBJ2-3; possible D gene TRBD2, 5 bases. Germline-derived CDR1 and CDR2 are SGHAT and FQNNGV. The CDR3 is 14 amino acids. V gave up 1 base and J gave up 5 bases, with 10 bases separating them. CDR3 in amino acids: CASSLGGPRDTQYF. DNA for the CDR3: TGTGCCAGCAGCTTAGGAGGGCCGCGAGATACGCAGTATTTT.

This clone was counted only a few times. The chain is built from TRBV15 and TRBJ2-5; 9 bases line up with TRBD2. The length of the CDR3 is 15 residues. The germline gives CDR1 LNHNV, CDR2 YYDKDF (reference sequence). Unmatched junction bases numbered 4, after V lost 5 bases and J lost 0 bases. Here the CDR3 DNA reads TGTGCCACCAGCCCAAGGACTAGCGACCAAGAGACCCAGTACTTC. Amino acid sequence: CATSPRTSDQETQYF. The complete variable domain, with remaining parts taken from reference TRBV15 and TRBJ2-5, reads DAMVIQNPRYQVTQFGKPVTLSCSQTLNHNVMYWYQQKSSQAPKLLFHYYDKDFNNEADTPDNFQSRRPNTSFCFLDIRSPGLGDTAMYLCATSPRTSDQETQYFGPGTRLLVL.

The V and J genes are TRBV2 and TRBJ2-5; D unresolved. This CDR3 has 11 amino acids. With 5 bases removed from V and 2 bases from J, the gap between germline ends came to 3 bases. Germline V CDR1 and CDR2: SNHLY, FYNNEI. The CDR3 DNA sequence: TGTGCCAGCAGTTCACAAGAGACCCAGTACTTC. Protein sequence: CASSSQETQYF.

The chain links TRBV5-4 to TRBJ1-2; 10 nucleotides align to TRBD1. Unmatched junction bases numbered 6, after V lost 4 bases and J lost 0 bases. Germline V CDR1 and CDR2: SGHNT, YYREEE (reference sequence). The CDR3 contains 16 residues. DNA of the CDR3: TGTGCCAGCAGCCCCGACAGGGGGCGAGCTAACTATGGCTACACCTTC. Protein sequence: CASSPDRGRANYGYTF.

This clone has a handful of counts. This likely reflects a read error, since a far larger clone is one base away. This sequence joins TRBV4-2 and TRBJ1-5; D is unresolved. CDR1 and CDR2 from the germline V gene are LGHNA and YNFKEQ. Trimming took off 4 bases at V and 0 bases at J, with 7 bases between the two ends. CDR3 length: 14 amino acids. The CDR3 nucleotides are TGTGCCAGCAGCCCCCAGATTAGCAATCAGCCCCAGCATTTT. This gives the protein CASSPQISNQPQHF.

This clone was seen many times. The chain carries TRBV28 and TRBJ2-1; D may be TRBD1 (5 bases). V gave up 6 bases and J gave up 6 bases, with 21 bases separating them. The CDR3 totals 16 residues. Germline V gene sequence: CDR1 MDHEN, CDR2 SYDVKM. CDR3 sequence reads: CASRSNTRVVSNEQFF. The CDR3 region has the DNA TGTGCCAGCAGATCGAACACCAGGGTCGTTAGCAATGAGCAGTTCTTC.

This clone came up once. The CDR3 DNA is TGTGCCAGCAGAGGGACTAGCGGGAGGGCACGGGAGCTGTTTTTT. It translates to CASRGTSGRARELFF. The chain is built from TRBV11-2 and TRBJ2-2; 16 bases are shared with TRBD2. The J segment lost 9 bases and the V segment lost 6 bases, leaving 4 bases of the junction unmatched. Germline CDR1 SGHAT, CDR2 FQNNGV. The CDR3 consists of 15 residues.

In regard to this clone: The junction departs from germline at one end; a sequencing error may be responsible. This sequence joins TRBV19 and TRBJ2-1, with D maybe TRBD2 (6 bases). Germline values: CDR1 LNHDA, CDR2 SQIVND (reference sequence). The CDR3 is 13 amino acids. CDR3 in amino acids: CASIGLGGDKQFF. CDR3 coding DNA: TGTGCCAGTATCGGACTGGGAGGAGATAAGCAATTCTTC.

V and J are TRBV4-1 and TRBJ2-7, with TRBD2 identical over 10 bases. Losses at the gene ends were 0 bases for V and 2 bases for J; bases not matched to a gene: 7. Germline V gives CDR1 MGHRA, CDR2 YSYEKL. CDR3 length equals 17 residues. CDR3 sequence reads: CASSQDRSSGRAYEQYF. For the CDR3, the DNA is TGCGCCAGCAGCCAAGATCGGTCGAGCGGGAGGGCCTACGAGCAGTACTTC.

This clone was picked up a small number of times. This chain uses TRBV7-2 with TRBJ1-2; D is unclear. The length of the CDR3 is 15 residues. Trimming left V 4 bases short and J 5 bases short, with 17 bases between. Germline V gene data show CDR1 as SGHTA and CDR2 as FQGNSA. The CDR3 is CASSYSRSLAYGYTF. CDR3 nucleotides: TGTGCCAGCAGCTACAGCAGGTCCCTCGCTTATGGCTACACCTTC.

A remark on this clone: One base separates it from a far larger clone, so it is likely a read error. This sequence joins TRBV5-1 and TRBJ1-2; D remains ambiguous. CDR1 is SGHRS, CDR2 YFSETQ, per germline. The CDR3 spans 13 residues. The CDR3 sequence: CASSLVTGYGYTF. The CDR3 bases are TGTGCCAGCAGTTTGGTAACCGGCTATGGCTACACCTTC.

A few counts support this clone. This chain's CDR3 is CASRVGGTNTEAFF. CDR3 coding DNA: TGTGCCAGCAGGGTGGGGGGAACGAACACTGAAGCTTTCTTT. The genes are TRBV28 and TRBJ1-1; D perhaps matches TRBD1 (5 bases). V lost 6 bases, J lost 1 base, and 12 bases lay in between. Germline CDR1 reads MDHEN; CDR2 reads SYDVKM. The CDR3 runs to 14 residues.

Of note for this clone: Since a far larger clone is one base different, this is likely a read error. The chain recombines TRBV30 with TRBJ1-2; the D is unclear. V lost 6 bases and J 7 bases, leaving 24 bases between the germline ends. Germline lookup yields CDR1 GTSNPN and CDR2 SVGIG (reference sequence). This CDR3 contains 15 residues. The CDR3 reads CACLWGSGEVRGYTF. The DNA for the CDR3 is TGTGCCTGCCTCTGGGGTTCCGGGGAAGTCCGTGGCTACACCTTC. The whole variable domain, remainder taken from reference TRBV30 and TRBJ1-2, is SQTIHQWPATLVQPVGSPLSLECTVEGTSNPNLYWYRQAAGRGLQLLFYSVGIGQISSEVPQNLSASRPQDRQFILSSKKLLLSDSGFYLCACLWGSGEVRGYTFGSGTRLTVV.

This chain's CDR3 is CASSQVGSGRLRDTEAFF. The CDR3 coding sequence is TGCGCCAGCAGCCAAGTCGGATCGGGGAGACTTAGGGACACTGAAGCTTTCTTT. The chain is built from TRBV4-3 and TRBJ1-1; the D is unclear. The CDR3 is 18 amino acids. Trimming pared 1 base from V and 3 bases from J, leaving 21 bases between. Germline V CDR1 and CDR2: LGHNA, YSLEER.

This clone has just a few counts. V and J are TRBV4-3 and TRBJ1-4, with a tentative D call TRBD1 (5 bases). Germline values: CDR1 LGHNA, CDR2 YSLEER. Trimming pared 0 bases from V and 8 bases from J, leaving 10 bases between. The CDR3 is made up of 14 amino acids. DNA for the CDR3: TGCGCCAGCAGCCAAGATAGCGGGGACGAAAAACTGTTTTTT. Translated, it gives CASSQDSGDEKLFF.

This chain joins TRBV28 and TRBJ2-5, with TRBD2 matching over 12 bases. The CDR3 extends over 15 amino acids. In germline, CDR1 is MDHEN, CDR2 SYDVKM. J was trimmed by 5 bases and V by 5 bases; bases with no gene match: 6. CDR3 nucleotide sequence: TGTGCCAGCAGTCCAGGACTAGCGGGAATCGAGACCCAGTACTTC. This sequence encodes CASSPGLAGIETQYF. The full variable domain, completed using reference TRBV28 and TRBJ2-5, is DVKVTQSSRYLVKRTGEKVFLECVQDMDHENMFWYRQDPGLGLRLIYFSYDVKMKEKGDIPEGYSVSREKKERFSLILESASTNQTSMYLCASSPGLAGIETQYFGPGTRLLVL.

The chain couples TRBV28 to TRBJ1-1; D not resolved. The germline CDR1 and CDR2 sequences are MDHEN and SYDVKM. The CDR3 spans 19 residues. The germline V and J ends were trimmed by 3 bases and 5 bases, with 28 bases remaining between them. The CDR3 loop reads CASSFLPDLISTGSTEAFF. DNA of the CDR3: TGTGCCAGCAGTTTTCTTCCGGACTTAATAAGTACGGGGAGTACTGAAGCTTTCTTT.